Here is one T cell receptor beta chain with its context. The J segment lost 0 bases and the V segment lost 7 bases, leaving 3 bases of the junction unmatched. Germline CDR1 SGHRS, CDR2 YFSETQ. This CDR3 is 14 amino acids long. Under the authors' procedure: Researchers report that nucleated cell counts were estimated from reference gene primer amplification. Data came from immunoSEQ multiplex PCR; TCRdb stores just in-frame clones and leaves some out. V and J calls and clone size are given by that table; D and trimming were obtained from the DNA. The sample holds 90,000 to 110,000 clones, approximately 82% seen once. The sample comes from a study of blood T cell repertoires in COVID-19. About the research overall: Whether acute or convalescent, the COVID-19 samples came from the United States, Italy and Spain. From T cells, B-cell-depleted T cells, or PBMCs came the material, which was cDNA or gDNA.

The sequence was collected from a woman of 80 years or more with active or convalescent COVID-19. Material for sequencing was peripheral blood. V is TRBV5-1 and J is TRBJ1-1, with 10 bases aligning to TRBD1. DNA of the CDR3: TGCGCCAGCGGGACAGGGGACATGAACACTGAAGCTTTCTTT. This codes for CASGTGDMNTEAFF.